The T cell receptor (beta chain) described here comes from a study of shared clonotypes between healthy human individuals. Regarding the study as a whole: About 5.2% was the fraction of naive CD4 clonotypes found shared across four donors.

Per the germline V gene, CDR1 is SEHNR and CDR2 is FQNEAQ (reference sequence). CDR3 length equals 15 residues. V trimming: 5 bases; J trimming: 2 bases; junction bases outside the gene matches: 6. The table came from immunoSEQ multiplex PCR; TCRdb's copy has only in-frame clones and leaves some out. The sample carries approximately 530,000 clones, approximately 95% recorded once. This clone was counted a single time. What it binds is unknown. The TCR was taken from a woman aged 25 to 39 in good health. The sequencing sample was made of naive CD4+ T cells sorted from blood. Subset described: CD45RA+ positively selected. The rearrangement joins TRBV7-9 to TRBJ2-1, with TRBD1 matching over 7 bases. The CDR3 DNA reads as TGTGCCAGCAGCCCGGACAGGCTCACCTACAATGAGCAGTTCTTC. It encodes CASSPDRLTYNEQFF. The whole variable domain, filled in from reference TRBV7-9 and TRBJ2-1, reads DTGVSQNPRHKITKRGQNVTFRCDPISEHNRLYWYRQTLGQGPEFLTYFQNEAQLEKSRLLSDRFSAERPKGSFSTLEIQRTEQGDSAMYLCASSPDRLTYNEQFFGPGTRLTVL.